Listed below are T cell receptor beta chains from one sample, sequenced in a study of blood T cell repertoires in COVID-19. TCRdb's table, derived via immunoSEQ multiplex PCR, lists solely in-frame clones and lacks some. Found here are 150,000 to 200,000 clones, approximately 82% of them singletons; the top ten hold 22%. Sequenced sample: peripheral blood. The receptors stem from a woman older than 75 with acute or convalescent COVID-19. CDR3s include the opening cysteine and the closing phenylalanine or tryptophan. D genes are given only for firm matches. A row's size may be missing; if present it is once, few, many or a size class.

-	TRBV30	-	TRBJ1-3	CAWRMTAGNTIYF	TGTGCCTGGAGAATGACTGCTGGAAACACCATATATTTT
-	TRBV19	-	TRBJ2-1	CASSMTGSPYNEQFF	TGTGCCAGTAGTATGACCGGGTCTCCCTACAATGAGCAGTTCTTC
TRBD1	TRBV28	few	TRBJ1-5	CASRVTGVWQPQHF	TGTGCCAGCAGGGTCACAGGGGTCTGGCAGCCCCAGCATTTT
-	TRBV7-6	-	TRBJ2-3	CASSLAPRLGNTQYF	TGTGCCAGCAGCTTAGCCCCCCGTCTAGGCAATACGCAGTATTTT
TRBD1	TRBV6-5	-	TRBJ2-7	CASVQPGTGASKQYF	TGTGCCAGCGTGCAACCAGGGACAGGGGCCAGTAAGCAGTACTTC
-	TRBV12-3/TRBV12-4	-	TRBJ1-1	CASSLGQNTEAFF	TGTGCCAGCAGCTTGGGGCAGAACACTGAAGCTTTCTTT
TRBD2	TRBV2	-	TRBJ2-1	CASRAIGLAGNEQFF	TGTGCCAGCAGGGCTATCGGACTAGCTGGCAATGAGCAGTTCTTC
-	TRBV2	-	TRBJ1-4	CASSGQGNEKLFF	TGTGCCAGCAGTGGGCAGGGGAATGAAAAACTGTTTTTT
TRBD2	TRBV19	-	TRBJ2-2	CAGSWAGGPHGELFF	TGTGCCGGTAGTTGGGCGGGAGGGCCTCACGGGGAGCTGTTTTTT
-	TRBV9	-	TRBJ2-1	CASSFSGAGDSYANEQFF	TGTGCCAGCAGCTTCTCGGGGGCGGGGGACTCTTACGCCAATGAGCAGTTCTTC